This T cell receptor (beta chain) is drawn from a study of cytomegalovirus exposure and HLA in healthy donors. Study results and limitations: HLA alleles showed associations with approximately 15,000 TCR beta sequences in a later analysis, at a 0.05 false discovery rate. Accurate prediction of HLA-A and HLA-B alleles (for most subjects) was reportedly achieved from TCR beta sequences.

PCR involved 60 Vbeta and 13 Jbeta primers. Produced via immunoSEQ multiplex PCR; TCRdb's table is partial and in-frame only. The sample lists 150,000 to 200,000 clones, over 70% occurring once. CDR3 length equals 13 residues. Germline values: CDR1 SGHVS, CDR2 FQNEAQ. Trimming removed 5 bases from V and 7 bases from J; junction bases left unmatched: 5. Worth noting for this clone: Its antigen is as yet unknown.

Sequenced sample: PBMCs. The gene calls are TRBV7-8 and TRBJ1-2; 9 bases fit TRBD1. This clonotype was obtained from a woman aged 25 to 39 in good health and CMV-seropositive. Here the CDR3 DNA reads TGTGCCAGCAGCCCGGGACAGGGTATTGGCTACACCTTC. This encodes CASSPGQGIGYTF.